This entry lists 2 T cell receptor beta chains sequenced from one sample in a study of regulatory T cells in long-lasting Graves disease. This sample's time point: newly diagnosed GD, antithyroid drugs for less than 3 months. The TCR library used RNA extracted from PBMCs. Combining iRepertoire HTBI primers with Arm-PCR of CDR3 regions, the authors built TCR beta libraries. TCRdb recomputed calls from the multiplex PCR reads with MiXCR, one row per CDR3 protein. The sample consists of more than 300,000 distinct CDR3 sequences, around 15% of them appearing once. This sample also belongs to another study, concerning T cells in Graves' hyperthyroidism and ophthalmopathy.

The starting material was peripheral blood mononuclear cells (PBMCs), obtained at new diagnosis, from a patient treated with antithyroid drugs. These receptors were collected from a woman younger than 35 with Graves disease.

Many counts were recorded for this clonotype. The rearrangement uses TRBV6-5 and TRBJ1-1, with D possibly TRBD1 on 6 matching bases. V was clipped by 0 bases and J by 5 bases, with 7 bases between them. CDR1 and CDR2 from the germline V gene are MNHEY and SVGAGI. The CDR3 has 13 amino acids. The CDR3: CASSYSQGTEAFF. CDR3 DNA: TGTGCCAGCAGTTACTCGCAGGGGACTGAAGCTTTCTTT.

This clonotype was picked up many times. The CDR3 nucleotides are TGCAGTGCTATACTAGCGGGAGGCAATGAGCAGTTCTTC. It encodes CSAILAGGNEQFF. This sequence joins TRBV20-1 and TRBJ2-1, with 12 bases lining up with TRBD2. CDR1 is DFQATT and CDR2 is SNEGSKA in the germline V gene (reference sequence). The CDR3 extends over 13 amino acids. V lost 4 bases, J lost 6 bases, and 1 base stayed unmatched.